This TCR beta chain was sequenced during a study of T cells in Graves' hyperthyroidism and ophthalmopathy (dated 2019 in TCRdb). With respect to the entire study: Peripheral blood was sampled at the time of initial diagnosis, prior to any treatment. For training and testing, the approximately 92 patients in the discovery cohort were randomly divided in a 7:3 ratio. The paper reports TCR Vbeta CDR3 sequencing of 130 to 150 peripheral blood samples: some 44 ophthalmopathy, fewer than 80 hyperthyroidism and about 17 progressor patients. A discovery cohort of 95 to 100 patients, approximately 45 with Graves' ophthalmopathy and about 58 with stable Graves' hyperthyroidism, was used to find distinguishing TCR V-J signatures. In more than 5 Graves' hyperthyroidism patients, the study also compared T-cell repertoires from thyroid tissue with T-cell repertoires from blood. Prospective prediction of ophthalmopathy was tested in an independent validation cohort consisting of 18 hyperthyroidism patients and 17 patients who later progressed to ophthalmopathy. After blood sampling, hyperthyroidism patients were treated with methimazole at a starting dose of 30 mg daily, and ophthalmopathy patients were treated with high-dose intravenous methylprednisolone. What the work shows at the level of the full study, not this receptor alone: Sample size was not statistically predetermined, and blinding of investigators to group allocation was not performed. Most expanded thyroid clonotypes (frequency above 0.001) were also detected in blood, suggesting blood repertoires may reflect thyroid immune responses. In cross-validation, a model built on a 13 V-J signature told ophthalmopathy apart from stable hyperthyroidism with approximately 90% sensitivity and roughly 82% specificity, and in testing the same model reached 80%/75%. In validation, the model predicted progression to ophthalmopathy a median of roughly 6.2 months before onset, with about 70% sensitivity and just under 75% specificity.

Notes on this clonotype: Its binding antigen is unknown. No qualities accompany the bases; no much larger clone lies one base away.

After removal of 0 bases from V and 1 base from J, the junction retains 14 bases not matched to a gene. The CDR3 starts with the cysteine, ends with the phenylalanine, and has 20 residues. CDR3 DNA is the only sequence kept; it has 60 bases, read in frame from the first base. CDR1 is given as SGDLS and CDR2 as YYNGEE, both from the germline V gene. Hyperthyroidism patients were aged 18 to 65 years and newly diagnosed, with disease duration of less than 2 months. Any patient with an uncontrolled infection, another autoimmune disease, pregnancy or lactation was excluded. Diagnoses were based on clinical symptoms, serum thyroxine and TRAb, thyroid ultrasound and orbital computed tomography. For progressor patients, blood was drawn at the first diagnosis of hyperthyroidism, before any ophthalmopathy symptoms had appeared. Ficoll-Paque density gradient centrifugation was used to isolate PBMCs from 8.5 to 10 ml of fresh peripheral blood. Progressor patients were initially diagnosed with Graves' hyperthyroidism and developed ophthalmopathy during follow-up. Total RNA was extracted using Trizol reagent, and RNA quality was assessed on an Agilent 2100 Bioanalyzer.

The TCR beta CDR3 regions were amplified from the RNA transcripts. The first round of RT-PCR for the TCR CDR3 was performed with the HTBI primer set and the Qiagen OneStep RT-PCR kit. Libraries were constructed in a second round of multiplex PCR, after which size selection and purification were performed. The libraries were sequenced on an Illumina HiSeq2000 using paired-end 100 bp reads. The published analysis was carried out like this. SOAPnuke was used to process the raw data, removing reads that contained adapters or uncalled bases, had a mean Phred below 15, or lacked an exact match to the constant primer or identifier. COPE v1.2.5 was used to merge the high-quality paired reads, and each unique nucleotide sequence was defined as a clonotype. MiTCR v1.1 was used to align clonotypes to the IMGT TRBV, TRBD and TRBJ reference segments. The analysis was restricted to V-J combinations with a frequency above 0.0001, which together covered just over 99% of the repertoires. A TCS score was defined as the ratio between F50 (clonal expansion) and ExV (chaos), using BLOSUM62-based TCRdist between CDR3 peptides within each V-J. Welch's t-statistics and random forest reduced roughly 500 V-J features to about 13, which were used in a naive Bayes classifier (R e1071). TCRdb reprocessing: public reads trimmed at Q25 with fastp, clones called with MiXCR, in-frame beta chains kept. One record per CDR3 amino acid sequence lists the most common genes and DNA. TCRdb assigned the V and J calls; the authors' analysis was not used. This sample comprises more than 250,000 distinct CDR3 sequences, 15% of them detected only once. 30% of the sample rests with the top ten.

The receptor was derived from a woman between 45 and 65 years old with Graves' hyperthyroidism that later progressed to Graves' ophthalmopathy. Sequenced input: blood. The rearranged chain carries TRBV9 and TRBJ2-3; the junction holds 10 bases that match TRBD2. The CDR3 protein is CASSVGIGGSGTSGTDTQYF. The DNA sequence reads TGTGCCAGCAGCGTAGGGATTGGAGGTTCCGGGACTAGCGGCACAGATACGCAGTATTTT.